This record concerns one T cell receptor (beta chain) sequence. Its antigen has not been determined. No much larger clonotype is one base removed from it; base qualities were not supplied. V ends up 5 bases short and J 6 bases short, with an unmatched junction base count of 1. Spanning cysteine to phenylalanine, the CDR3 consists of 12 amino acids. Only CDR3 DNA is held: 36 bases, read in frame from base 1. Per the germline V gene, MNHEY is the CDR1 and SVGAGI is the CDR2. The data are from a study of technical replicates of blood from a few donors (dated by TCRdb to 2016 to 2017). The protocol used for the library was the immunoSEQ multiplex PCR assay. What TCRdb holds here is the immuneACCESS table cut down to in-frame rearrangements. Part of the clones is not present; checked against another copy, under half of the missing clones reflect an unresolved V gene, and the others are unexplained. The sample has about 79,000 clones on record, 75% to 95% of them singletons. The ten largest clones add up to approximately 0.4% of the sample.

The receptor chain draws on TRBV6-5 and TRBJ1-1; the junction holds 9 bases that match TRBD1. The TCR was taken from a human donor in good health. Some clones in this sample may be carry-over from other donors' samples. The sample comprised T cells isolated from PBMCs. The nucleotide sequence reads TGTGCCAGCAGTCGGACAGGGGCTGAAGCTTTCTTT. Translated, it reads CASSRTGAEAFF.